This TCR beta chain was documented in a study of Graves' ophthalmopathy and Graves' hyperthyroidism. This clonotype was recorded many times. RNA served as the template for amplifying TCR beta CDR3 regions. The workflow started with a first-round RT-PCR run with HTBI primers and then moved on to a second-round multiplex PCR. TCRdb analysed the multiplex PCR reads with MiXCR anew, one entry per CDR3 protein. The sample has hundreds of thousands of distinct CDR3 sequences, 20% to 25% seen once. CDR1 is SGHTA and CDR2 is FQGNSA in the germline V gene. The ends lost 6 bases at V and 3 bases at J; junction bases unmatched: 11. CDR3 length: 15 residues.

The V call is TRBV7-2, the J call TRBJ2-7, with TRBD1 matching over 7 bases. Input material: peripheral blood. This receptor was taken from a woman aged 18-29 years with stable Graves' hyperthyroidism. Some clones in this sample may be carry-over from other donors' samples. The chain's CDR3 is CASSPTAGQVYEQYF. The CDR3 coding sequence is TGTGCCAGCAGTCCGACCGCCGGACAGGTCTACGAGCAGTACTTC.